These T cell receptor beta chains were read from a single sample in a study of blood T cell repertoires in COVID-19. The repertoire was sequenced with immunoSEQ multiplex PCR; TCRdb's copy has only in-frame clones and lacks some. The sample has under 300,000 clones, around nine tenths seen once; the top ten hold about 7.6%. The sample consisted of peripheral blood. The receptor source for this set is a woman aged 70 to 79 with active or convalescent COVID-19. The CDR3 runs from the conserved cysteine through the conserved F or W. The order of the fields is D gene, J gene, V gene, clone size, CDR3 DNA, CDR3 protein. The D gene is left open where the match is weak. Rows give clone size only sometimes, using once, few, many, or a class for an expanded clone.

TRBD1,TRBJ2-4,TRBV5-5,once,TGTGCCAGCAGCGCCCGACAGGGTGTCATCAACATTCAGTACTTC,CASSARQGVINIQYF
TRBD1,TRBJ1-4,TRBV19,-,TGTGCCAGCAGACAGGGGGCGATTGAAAAACTGTTTTTT,CASRQGAIEKLFF
TRBD2,TRBJ2-2,TRBV6-4,-,TGTGCCAGCCGCCCTAGCGGGGGAAACACCGGGGAGCTGTTTTTT,CASRPSGGNTGELFF
TRBD1,TRBJ1-5,TRBV24-1,-,TGTGCCACCAGTGTTGGGGACAGCTATCAGCCCCAGCATTTT,CATSVGDSYQPQHF
-,TRBJ1-4,TRBV11-2,-,TGTGCCAGCAGCTCTTGGGCGGAGGGGGAAAAACTGTTTTTT,CASSSWAEGEKLFF
-,TRBJ1-3,TRBV4-2,-,TGTGCCAGCAGTCGTGGGGGCGGGCAGGATTCTGGAAACACCATATATTTT,CASSRGGGQDSGNTIYF
-,TRBJ2-3,TRBV21-1,-,TGTGCCAGCAGCAAAGAAGTCGGGGGGGCCACAGATACGCAGTATTTT,CASSKEVGGATDTQYF
TRBD2,TRBJ2-5,TRBV5-1,-,TGCGCCAGCAGCGGAGGACTAGCGGGGGGGCGTTCCGGAGAGACCCAGTACTTC,CASSGGLAGGRSGETQYF
-,TRBJ2-1,TRBV29-1,once,TGCAGCGTTGTAGGAGGGTACAATGAGCAGTTCTTC,CSVVGGYNEQFF
-,TRBJ1-2,TRBV7-9,-,TGTGCCAGCCAATCGTCAACGGATGGCTACACCTTC,CASQSSTDGYTF
TRBD1,TRBJ1-1,TRBV27,few,TGTGCCAGCAGTCCCCCAGGGGGCTTCTCTGAAGCTTTCTTT,CASSPPGGFSEAFF
TRBD2,TRBJ2-4,TRBV19,-,TGTGCCAGTAGTATAGGGACTAGCGGGGGCCCCCTTCTACTCATTCAGTACTTC,CASSIGTSGGPLLLIQYF
-,TRBJ2-1,TRBV4-3,-,TGCGCCAGCAGCCAAGATCTCGACAATGAGCAGTTCTTC,CASSQDLDNEQFF
-,TRBJ2-7,TRBV18,-,TGTGCCAGCTCAAACAGGCAGACCTACGAGCAGTACTTC,CASSNRQTYEQYF
TRBD2,TRBJ2-3,TRBV9,-,TGTGCCAGCAGCGTAGACCTAGCGGGGCCCACAGATACGCAGTATTTT,CASSVDLAGPTDTQYF
-,TRBJ2-7,TRBV7-9,-,TGTGCCAGCAGCCACCCCCTGGGGCTCTACGAGCAGTACTTC,CASSHPLGLYEQYF
-,TRBJ1-2,TRBV18,-,TGTGCCAGCTCACCTGGGACTCCCGGGGGGGGAGAAGATGGCTACACCTTC,CASSPGTPGGGEDGYTF
-,TRBJ1-1,TRBV29-1,-,TGCAGCGTCGCGGGGGTAAGAAACACTGAAGCTTTCTTT,CSVAGVRNTEAFF
TRBD2,TRBJ2-5,TRBV7-2,-,TGTGCCAGCAGCCGGAAGGAAGCGGGGGACCAAGAGACCCAGTACTTC,CASSRKEAGDQETQYF
TRBD1,TRBJ1-5,TRBV9,few,TGTGCCAGCAGCCGGGACAGTTATCAGCCCCAGCATTTT,CASSRDSYQPQHF
-,TRBJ2-1,TRBV19,-,TGTGCCAGTAGTAATGGACACTTGGCGCAGTTCTTC,CASSNGHLAQFF
TRBD1,TRBJ2-7,TRBV5-6,-,TGTGCCAGCAGCCCCAGGGGGCCCTACGAGCAGTACTTC,CASSPRGPYEQYF
-,TRBJ2-2,TRBV19,-,TGTGCTCTGGCAGCGAACACCGGGGAGCTGTTTTTT,CALAANTGELFF
-,TRBJ1-4,TRBV18,-,TGTGCCAGCCGGGGAGGAAATGAAAAACTGTTTTTT,CASRGGNEKLFF
-,TRBJ2-1,TRBV12-3/TRBV12-4,-,TGTGCCAGCTATTCCCTTCTCGGGGAGCAGTTCTTC,CASYSLLGEQFF
-,TRBJ1-6,TRBV12-5,-,TGTGCTAGTGGTTTAGGGGAACGACCCCTCCACTTT,CASGLGERPLHF
-,TRBJ1-1,TRBV7-6,-,TGTGCCAGCAGCCCAGCGGCGGGGAGTGAAGCTTTCTTT,CASSPAAGSEAFF
-,TRBJ1-2,TRBV19,-,TGTGCCAGTAGTCCCCCGAGGGTCGGAGGCTACACCTTC,CASSPPRVGGYTF
-,TRBJ2-7,TRBV7-9,-,TGTGCCAGCAGTCCCCCGGGCCGGGATACCCGCGGGATCTACGAGCAGTACTTC,CASSPPGRDTRGIYEQYF
-,TRBJ1-3,TRBV12-5,-,TGTGCTAGTGGTTTGAGGTGGCAGGGCTGGGTTGGTGACACCATATATTTT,CASGLRWQGWVGDTIYF
-,TRBJ1-2,TRBV5-1,-,TGCGCCAGCAGCCCGCCTAACAGGTCTAACTATGGCTACACCTTC,CASSPPNRSNYGYTF
-,TRBJ2-5,TRBV6-5,-,TGTGCCAGCAAGTTCAGGCAAGAGACCCAGTACTTC,CASKFRQETQYF
TRBD1,TRBJ2-1,TRBV7-2,-,TGTGCCAGCAGCCGGACAGGGAATGAGCAGTTCTTC,CASSRTGNEQFF
-,TRBJ2-1,TRBV3-1/TRBV3-2,-,TGTGCCAGCAAGGGGTTGACCTACAATGAGCAGTTCTTC,CASKGLTYNEQFF
TRBD1,TRBJ2-5,TRBV12-3/TRBV12-4,-,TGTGCCCCCCAGGACAGGGTGAGGGAGACCCAGTACTTC,CAPQDRVRETQYF
TRBD2,TRBJ2-1,TRBV4-1,-,TGCGCCAGCAGCCACCCCGGGGGGGCCTACAATGAGCAGTTCTTC,CASSHPGGAYNEQFF
-,TRBJ2-7,TRBV7-8,-,TGTGCCAGCAGCTTAGCGGGCCCGACAGGATCTTACGAGCAGTACTTC,CASSLAGPTGSYEQYF
TRBD1,TRBJ1-2,TRBV10-3,-,TGTGCCATCATGGGACAGGAAGCTAACTATGGCTACACCTTC,CAIMGQEANYGYTF
-,TRBJ2-5,TRBV4-1,-,TGCGCCAGCAGCCAAGCCTATGAAGAGACCCAGTACTTC,CASSQAYEETQYF
-,TRBJ1-5,TRBV20-1,-,TGCAGTGCTGGTGTGTGGACAGCGAGCAATCAGCCCCAGCATTTT,CSAGVWTASNQPQHF
-,TRBJ2-4,TRBV18,-,TGTGCCAGCTCACCCCTAGGCACAGGCCAAAACATTCAGTACTTC,CASSPLGTGQNIQYF
TRBD1,TRBJ2-6,TRBV10-2,-,TGCGCCAGCAGTGAGTCGACAGGGCTTGGTGGGGCCAACGTCCTGACTTTC,CASSESTGLGGANVLTF
TRBD1,TRBJ1-2,TRBV5-1,-,TGCGCCAGCAGCGGACAGGACTTAAACTATGGCTACACCTTC,CASSGQDLNYGYTF
TRBD2,TRBJ2-3,TRBV4-3,once,TGCGCCAGCAGCCAAGAGGCGCGGGGGACCTTCGGCACAGATACGCAGTATTTT,CASSQEARGTFGTDTQYF
TRBD1,TRBJ1-4,TRBV4-3,once,TGCGCCAGCAGCCAGCAGTTCGGGGACAGTGCACGGGAAAAACTGTTTTTT,CASSQQFGDSAREKLFF
TRBD1,TRBJ2-7,TRBV7-2,-,TGTGCCAGCAGCTTAACCGGGACAGGTGCTGGCGAGCAGTACTTC,CASSLTGTGAGEQYF
-,TRBJ1-6,TRBV14,-,TGTGCCAGCAGCCAACGCACCAGGGATAATTCACCCCTCCACTTT,CASSQRTRDNSPLHF
TRBD1,TRBJ1-1,TRBV7-3,-,TGTGCCAGCAGCCAGTCAGGGGGGACTGAAGCTTTCTTT,CASSQSGGTEAFF
-,TRBJ1-1,TRBV11-2,-,TGTGCCAGCAGCCCTGTAAGGGGGAACACTGAAGCTTTCTTT,CASSPVRGNTEAFF
TRBD2,TRBJ2-1,TRBV2,once,TGTGCCAGTACCGGGACTAGCGTTCGGAATGAGCAGTTCTTC,CASTGTSVRNEQFF
-,TRBJ2-3,TRBV21-1,-,TGTGCCAGCAGCAAGGAGCCAATACCCACAGATACGCAGTATTTT,CASSKEPIPTDTQYF
TRBD1,TRBJ1-1,TRBV11-2,-,TGTGCCAGCAGCTCGAGACAGGGGGCACGAACTGAAGCTTTCTTT,CASSSRQGARTEAFF
-,TRBJ2-7,TRBV6-6,-,TGTGCCAGCAGTCAGACACGTCAGAGACCCTACGAGCAGTACTTC,CASSQTRQRPYEQYF
-,TRBJ2-2,TRBV7-7,-,TGTGCCAGCAGTAATAGGGGGATGAACACCGGGGAGCTGTTTTTT,CASSNRGMNTGELFF